The T cell receptor (beta chain) under discussion was sequenced for a study of T cell responses to AZD1222 COVID-19 vaccine. Whole-study results and caveats: Repertoires were collected only later (after the peak T cell response had occurred). There were vaccine-associated CD4 TCRs across spike, dominant at 160-218 and 743-854. Baseline seropositivity occurred in only a handful of AZD1222 recipients. Nearly half of unique spike-specific TCRs reportedly avoided B.1.351 and B.1.1.7 mutated regions.

Some clones are missing from TCRdb's copy, which holds only in-frame ones; the method was immunoSEQ multiplex PCR. Among about 190,000 clones listed, approximately 90% were seen once. A note on this clone: The antigen remains undetermined.

CDR1 and CDR2 from the germline V gene are LNHDA and SQIVND (reference sequence). V was shortened by 3 bases and J by 4 bases, with 9 bases between the two germline ends. This CDR3 is built from 13 residues. The genes are TRBV19 and TRBJ2-5, with a weak D call TRBD2 (6 bases). Specimen: peripheral blood, collected on day 0 of AZD1222 vaccination. The receptor comes from an adult in good health. The CDR3 nucleotides read TGTGCCAGTAGTATGCGGGGAGGAGAGACCCAGTACTTC. This encodes CASSMRGGETQYF.